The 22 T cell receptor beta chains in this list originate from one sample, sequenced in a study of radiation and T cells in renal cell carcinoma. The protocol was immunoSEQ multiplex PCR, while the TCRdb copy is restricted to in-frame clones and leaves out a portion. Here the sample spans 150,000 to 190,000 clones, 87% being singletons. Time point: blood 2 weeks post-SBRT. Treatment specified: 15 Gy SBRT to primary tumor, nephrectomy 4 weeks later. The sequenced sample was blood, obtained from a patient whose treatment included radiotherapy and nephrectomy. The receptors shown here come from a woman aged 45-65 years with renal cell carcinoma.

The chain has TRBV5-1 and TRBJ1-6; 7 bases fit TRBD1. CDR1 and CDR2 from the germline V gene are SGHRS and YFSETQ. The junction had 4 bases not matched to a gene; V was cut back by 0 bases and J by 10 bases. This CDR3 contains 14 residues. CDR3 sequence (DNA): TGCGCCAGCAGCTTGGGGGACAGCGGGTCACCCCTCCACTTT. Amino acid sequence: CASSLGDSGSPLHF.

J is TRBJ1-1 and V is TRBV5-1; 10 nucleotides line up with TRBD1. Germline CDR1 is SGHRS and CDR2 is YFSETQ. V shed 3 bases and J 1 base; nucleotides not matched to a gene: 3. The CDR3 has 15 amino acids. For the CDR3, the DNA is TGCGCCAGCAGCTGGACAGGGGGTGCGAACACTGAAGCTTTCTTT. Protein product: CASSWTGGANTEAFF. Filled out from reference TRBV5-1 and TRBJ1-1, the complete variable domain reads KAGVTQTPRYLIKTRGQQVTLSCSPISGHRSVSWYQQTPGQGLQFLFEYFSETQRNKGNFPGRFSGRQFSNSRSEMNVSTLELGDSALYLCASSWTGGANTEAFFGQGTRLTVV.

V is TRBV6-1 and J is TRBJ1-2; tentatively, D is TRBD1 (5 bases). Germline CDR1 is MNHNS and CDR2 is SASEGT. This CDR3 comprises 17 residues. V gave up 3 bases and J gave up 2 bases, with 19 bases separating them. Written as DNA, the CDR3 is TGTGCCAGCAGTGACCCCGGGACTACCCTGCGGAACTATGGCTACACCTTC. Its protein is CASSDPGTTLRNYGYTF.

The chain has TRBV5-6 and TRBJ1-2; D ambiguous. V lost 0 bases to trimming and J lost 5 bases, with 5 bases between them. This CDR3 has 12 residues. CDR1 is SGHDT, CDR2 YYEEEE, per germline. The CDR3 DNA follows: TGTGCCAGCAGCTTGGCTTTATATGGCTACACCTTC. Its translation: CASSLALYGYTF.

The CDR3 nucleotides are TGTGCCAGCAGCCAAGATTGGCAGGACTATGGCTACACCTTC. Amino acid sequence: CASSQDWQDYGYTF. The rearrangement joins TRBV14 to TRBJ1-2; D is unresolved. This CDR3 comprises 14 residues. Germline V gives CDR1 SGHDN, CDR2 FVKESK. Between the trimmed V and J ends, which lost 0 bases and 3 bases, there was a span of 8 bases. Complete variable domain (other parts from reference TRBV14 and TRBJ1-2): EAGVTQFPSHSVIEKGQTVTLRCDPISGHDNLYWYRRVMGKEIKFLLHFVKESKQDESGMPNNRFLAERTGGTYSTLKVQPAELEDSGVYFCASSQDWQDYGYTFGSGTRLTVV.

The CDR3 sequence: CASSLSARDNTGELFF. The CDR3 bases are TGCGCCAGCAGCTTGAGTGCCAGGGACAACACCGGGGAGCTGTTTTTT. The chain recombines TRBV5-1 with TRBJ2-2; D might be TRBD1 or TRBD2, each matching 5 bases. Germline CDR1 reads SGHRS; CDR2 reads YFSETQ. V was cut by 1 base and J by 2 bases, with 12 bases left in between. This CDR3 is 16 amino acids long.

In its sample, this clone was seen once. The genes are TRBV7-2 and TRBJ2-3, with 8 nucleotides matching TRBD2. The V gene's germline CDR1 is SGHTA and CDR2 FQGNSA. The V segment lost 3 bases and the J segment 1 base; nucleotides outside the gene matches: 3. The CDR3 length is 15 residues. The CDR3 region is CASSFRGGGTDTQYF. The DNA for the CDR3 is TGTGCCAGCAGCTTTCGGGGGGGCGGCACAGATACGCAGTATTTT.

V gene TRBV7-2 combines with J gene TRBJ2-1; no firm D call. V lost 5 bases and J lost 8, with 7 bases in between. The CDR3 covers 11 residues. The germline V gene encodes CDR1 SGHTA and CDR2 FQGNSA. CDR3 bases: TGTGCCAGCAGCCTTTTCGATGAGCAGTTCTTC. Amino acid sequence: CASSLFDEQFF.

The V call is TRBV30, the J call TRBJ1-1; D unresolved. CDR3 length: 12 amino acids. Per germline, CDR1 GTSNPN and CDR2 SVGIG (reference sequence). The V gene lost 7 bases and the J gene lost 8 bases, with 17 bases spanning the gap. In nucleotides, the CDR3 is TGTGCCTTGAGCCGCCCGGATATAGAAGCTTTCTTT. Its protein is CALSRPDIEAFF. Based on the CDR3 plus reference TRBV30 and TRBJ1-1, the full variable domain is SQTIHQWPATLVQPVGSPLSLECTVEGTSNPNLYWYRQAAGRGLQLLFYSVGIGQISSEVPQNLSASRPQDRQFILSSKKLLLSDSGFYLCALSRPDIEAFFGQGTRLTVV.

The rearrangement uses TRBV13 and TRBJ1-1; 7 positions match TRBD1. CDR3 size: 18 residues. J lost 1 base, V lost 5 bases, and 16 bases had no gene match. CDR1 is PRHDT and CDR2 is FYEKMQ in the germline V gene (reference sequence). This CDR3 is CASSPFAWGTEKNTEAFF. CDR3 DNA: TGTGCCAGCAGCCCTTTCGCCTGGGGGACAGAAAAGAACACTGAAGCTTTCTTT.

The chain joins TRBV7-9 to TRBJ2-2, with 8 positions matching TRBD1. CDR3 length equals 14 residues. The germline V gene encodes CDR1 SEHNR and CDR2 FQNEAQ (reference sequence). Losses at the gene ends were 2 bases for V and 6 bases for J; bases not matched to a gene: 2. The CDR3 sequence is CASSLRQGPGELFF. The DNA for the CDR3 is TGTGCCAGCAGCTTAAGACAGGGGCCCGGGGAGCTGTTTTTT.

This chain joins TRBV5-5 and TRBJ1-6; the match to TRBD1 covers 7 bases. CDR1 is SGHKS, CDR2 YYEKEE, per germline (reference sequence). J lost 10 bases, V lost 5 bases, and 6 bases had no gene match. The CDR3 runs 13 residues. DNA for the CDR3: TGTGCCAGCAGTACAGGGGACGGGTCACCCCTCCACTTT. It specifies CASSTGDGSPLHF.

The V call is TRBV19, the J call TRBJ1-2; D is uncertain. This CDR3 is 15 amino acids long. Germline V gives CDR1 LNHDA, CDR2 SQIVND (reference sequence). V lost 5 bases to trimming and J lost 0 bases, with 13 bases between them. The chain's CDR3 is CASSRQIETNYGYTF. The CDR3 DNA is TGTGCCAGTAGTCGGCAGATAGAAACTAACTATGGCTACACCTTC.

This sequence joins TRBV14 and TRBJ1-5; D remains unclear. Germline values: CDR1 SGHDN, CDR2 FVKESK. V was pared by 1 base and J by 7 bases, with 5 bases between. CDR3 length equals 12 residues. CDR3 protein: CASSQVNQPQHF. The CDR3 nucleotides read TGTGCCAGCAGCCAAGTCAACCAGCCCCAGCATTTT.

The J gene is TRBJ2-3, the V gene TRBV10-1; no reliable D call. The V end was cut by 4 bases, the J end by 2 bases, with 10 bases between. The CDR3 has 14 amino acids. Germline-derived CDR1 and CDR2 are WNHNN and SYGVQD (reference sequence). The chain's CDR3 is CASSAGLVTDTQYF. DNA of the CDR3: TGCGCCAGCAGTGCCGGGTTGGTCACAGATACGCAGTATTTT.

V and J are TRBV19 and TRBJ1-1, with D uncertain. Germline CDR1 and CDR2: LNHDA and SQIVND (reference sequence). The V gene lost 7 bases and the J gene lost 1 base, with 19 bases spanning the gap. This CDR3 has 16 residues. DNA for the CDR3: TGTGCCAGTACACCGTTCATTGGGAGGAAGAACACTGAAGCTTTCTTT. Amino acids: CASTPFIGRKNTEAFF.

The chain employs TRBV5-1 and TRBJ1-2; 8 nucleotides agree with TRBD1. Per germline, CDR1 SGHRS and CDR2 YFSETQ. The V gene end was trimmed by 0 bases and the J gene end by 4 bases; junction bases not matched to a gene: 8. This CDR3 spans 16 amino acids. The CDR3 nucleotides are TGCGCCAGCAGCTTGGAGGGACAGGAATCCTTCTATGGCTACACCTTC. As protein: CASSLEGQESFYGYTF.

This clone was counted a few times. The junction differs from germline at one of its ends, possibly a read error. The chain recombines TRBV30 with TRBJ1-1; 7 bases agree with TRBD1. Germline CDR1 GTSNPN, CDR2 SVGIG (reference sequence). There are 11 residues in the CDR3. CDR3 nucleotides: TGTGCCTGGAGAAGACAGGGTGAATCTTTCTTT. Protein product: CAWRRQGESFF.

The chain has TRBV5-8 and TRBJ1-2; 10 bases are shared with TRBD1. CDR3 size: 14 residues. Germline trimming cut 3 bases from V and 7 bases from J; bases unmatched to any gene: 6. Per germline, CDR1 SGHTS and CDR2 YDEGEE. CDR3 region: CASSSDRGRGGYTF. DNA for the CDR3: TGTGCCAGCAGCTCAGACAGGGGGCGAGGTGGCTACACCTTC.

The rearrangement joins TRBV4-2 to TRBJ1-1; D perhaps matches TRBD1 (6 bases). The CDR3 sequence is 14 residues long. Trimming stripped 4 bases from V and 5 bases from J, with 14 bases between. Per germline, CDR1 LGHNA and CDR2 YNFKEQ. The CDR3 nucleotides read TGTGCCAGCAGCCCACAGGGAGGTGTGACTGAAGCTTTCTTT. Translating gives CASSPQGGVTEAFF.

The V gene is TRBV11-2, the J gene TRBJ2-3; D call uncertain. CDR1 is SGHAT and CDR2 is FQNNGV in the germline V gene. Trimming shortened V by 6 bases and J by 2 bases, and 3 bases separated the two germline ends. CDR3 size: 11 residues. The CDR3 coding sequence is TGTGCCAGCAGAGACACAGATACGCAGTATTTT. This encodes CASRDTDTQYF.

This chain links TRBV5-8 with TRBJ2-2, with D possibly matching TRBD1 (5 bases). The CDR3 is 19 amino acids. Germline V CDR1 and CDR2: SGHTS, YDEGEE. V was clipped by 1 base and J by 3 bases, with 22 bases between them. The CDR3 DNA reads TGTGCCAGCAGCTTGCCAGAGATTATGGGGCTTTTATACACCGGGGAGCTGTTTTTT. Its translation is CASSLPEIMGLLYTGELFF. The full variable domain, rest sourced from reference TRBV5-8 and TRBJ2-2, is EAGVTQSPTHLIKTRGQQATLRCSPISGHTSVYWYQQALGLGLQFLLWYDEGEERNRGNFPPRFSGRQFPNYSSELNVNALELEDSALYLCASSLPEIMGLLYTGELFFGEGSRLTVL.